This entry lists 19 T cell receptor beta chains sequenced from one sample in a study of T cell changes during pregnancy in multiple sclerosis. Clones were read by immunoSEQ multiplex PCR, and TCRdb kept only the in-frame ones, dropping some. The sample holds more than 80,000 clones; 85% to 95% are singletons and the top ten take around 1.5%. This specimen was peripheral blood, taken after pregnancy. These receptors were obtained from a female donor with multiple sclerosis, enrolled in a pregnancy study.

The chain combines TRBV6-6 with TRBJ1-5; possibly TRBD1 for D (6 bases). Germline assignment: CDR1 MNHNY and CDR2 SVGAGI (reference sequence). The CDR3 is made up of 15 amino acids. V was cut by 6 bases and J by 6 bases, with 18 bases left in between. The CDR3 sequence: CASRPTGLSSQPQHF. The DNA of the CDR3 is TGTGCCAGCAGACCTACAGGGCTCTCTAGTCAGCCCCAGCATTTT.

The chain employs TRBV5-1 and TRBJ1-5; D unclear. Germline values: CDR1 SGHRS, CDR2 YFSETQ. V was cut by 4 bases and J by 1 base, with 12 bases left in between. The CDR3 is made up of 15 amino acids. This chain's CDR3 is CASSLEVVSNQPQHF. The CDR3 coding sequence is TGCGCCAGCAGCCTCGAGGTCGTGAGCAATCAGCCCCAGCATTTT. Drawing the rest from reference TRBV5-1 and TRBJ1-5, the complete variable domain is KAGVTQTPRYLIKTRGQQVTLSCSPISGHRSVSWYQQTPGQGLQFLFEYFSETQRNKGNFPGRFSGRQFSNSRSEMNVSTLELGDSALYLCASSLEVVSNQPQHFGDGTRLSIL.

Note on this clone: The junction departs from germline at one end; a sequencing error may be responsible. This rearrangement joins TRBV9 to TRBJ1-3; 8 positions agree with TRBD1. Germline assignment: CDR1 SGDLS and CDR2 YYNGEE. The CDR3 runs to 11 residues. CDR3 sequence: CASSSRTGWNF. The CDR3 DNA reads TGTGCCAGCAGCTCACGGACAGGGTGGAATTTT.

The J gene is TRBJ1-3, the V gene TRBV2; 8 nucleotides agree with TRBD1. The junction had 4 bases not matched to a gene; V was cut back by 6 bases and J by 0 bases. The V gene's germline CDR1 is SNHLY and CDR2 FYNNEI. The CDR3 extends over 15 amino acids. CDR3 DNA: TGTGCCAGCAGGGCGGACAGGGCCTCTGGAAACACCATATATTTT. Translated: CASRADRASGNTIYF.

The chain uses TRBV19 and TRBJ2-7; D might be TRBD1 (6 bases). Trimming pared 4 bases from V and 3 bases from J, leaving 13 bases between. Germline V gene data show CDR1 as LNHDA and CDR2 as SQIVND (reference sequence). The CDR3 loop spans 14 amino acids. The CDR3 coding sequence is TGTGCCAGTAGTACCCCCGGACAGAGCTACGAGCAGTACTTC. Protein: CASSTPGQSYEQYF.

The rearrangement uses TRBV27 and TRBJ2-1; TRBD2 matches 12 bases. The CDR3 covers 19 residues. Germline V gives CDR1 MNHEY, CDR2 SMNVEV (reference sequence). V lost 4 bases to trimming and J lost 4 bases; unmatched junction nucleotides: 14. CDR3 sequence (DNA): TGTGCCAGCAGTTCCTCACTAGCGGGAGGACCCGTCCAATACAATGAGCAGTTCTTC. Translating gives CASSSSLAGGPVQYNEQFF.

V usage is TRBV6-1 and J usage is TRBJ2-5; D is possibly TRBD2 (6 bases). The CDR3 covers 14 residues. Trimming stripped 3 bases from V and 3 bases from J, with 11 bases between. Germline-derived CDR1 and CDR2 are MNHNS and SASEGT. This CDR3 reads CASSEALAKETQYF. The CDR3 bases are TGTGCCAGCAGTGAGGCACTAGCCAAAGAGACCCAGTACTTC.

The chain uses TRBV6-6 and TRBJ2-5; D is possibly TRBD1 (6 bases). This CDR3 is built from 15 residues. Germline V CDR1 and CDR2: MNHNY, SVGAGI (reference sequence). With 6 bases removed from V and 5 bases from J, the gap between germline ends came to 19 bases. CDR3 in amino acids: CASSHRAGAVETQYF. DNA for the CDR3: TGTGCCAGCAGCCATAGGGCAGGGGCCGTGGAGACCCAGTACTTC.

This clone was detected once. The gene calls are TRBV4-1 and TRBJ2-1; 7 bases are shared with TRBD2. The ends lost 0 bases at V and 11 bases at J; junction bases unmatched: 10. Germline CDR1 MGHRA, CDR2 YSYEKL. This CDR3 has 15 residues. DNA for the CDR3: TGCGCCAGCAGCCAAGATCGTGTTAGCGGGTCCCAGCAGTTCTTC. It encodes CASSQDRVSGSQQFF.

CDR3 loop: CAISESNKAGPSYEQYF. The CDR3 nucleotides read TGTGCCATCAGTGAGTCTAACAAGGCGGGTCCTTCCTACGAGCAGTACTTC. V is TRBV10-3 and J is TRBJ2-7; maybe TRBD2 (5 bases). CDR3 length: 17 amino acids. Trimming shortened V by 0 bases and J by 1 base, and 16 bases separated the two germline ends. Germline lookup yields CDR1 ENHRY and CDR2 SYGVKD.

This sequence joins TRBV7-9 and TRBJ1-3; 8 nucleotides match TRBD1. This CDR3 contains 18 residues. The ends lost 4 bases at V and 0 bases at J; junction bases unmatched: 11. From germline, CDR1 is SEHNR and CDR2 FQNEAQ (reference sequence). CDR3 bases: TGTGCCAGCAGCTCTACGGAGACAGGGGTTATCTCTGGAAACACCATATATTTT. It specifies CASSSTETGVISGNTIYF.

The J gene is TRBJ2-3, the V gene TRBV9; perhaps TRBD1 as D (5 bases). Trimming pared 4 bases from V and 2 bases from J, leaving 20 bases between. The germline gives CDR1 SGDLS, CDR2 YYNGEE. The length of the CDR3 is 17 residues. The CDR3 reads CASSPSGAPPITDTQYF. CDR3 nucleotide sequence: TGTGCCAGCAGCCCAAGTGGGGCGCCACCAATCACAGATACGCAGTATTTT.

The V and J genes are TRBV27 and TRBJ1-5; 7 positions match TRBD1. Looked up from germline, CDR1 is MNHEY and CDR2 is SMNVEV (reference sequence). The length of the CDR3 is 13 residues. J was trimmed by 11 bases and V by 5 bases; bases with no gene match: 9. CDR3 in DNA: TGTGCCAGCAGTCCCACCTTACAGGGGACCCAGCATTTT. Translating it yields CASSPTLQGTQHF.

The chain employs TRBV6-1 and TRBJ1-1, with unresolved D. The CDR3 covers 14 residues. V was shortened by 4 bases and J by 5 bases, with 14 bases between the two germline ends. Germline V gene data show CDR1 as MNHNS and CDR2 as SASEGT. This chain's CDR3 is CASSARGERTEAFF. DNA of the CDR3: TGTGCCAGCAGTGCCCGGGGTGAACGGACTGAAGCTTTCTTT.

This chain links TRBV4-1 with TRBJ1-1, with 7 bases matching TRBD1. J gave up 0 bases and V 5 bases, and 6 bases lay outside the gene matches. The CDR3 sequence is 15 residues long. The germline V gene encodes CDR1 MGHRA and CDR2 YSYEKL. CDR3 sequence: CASSYQTGMNTEAFF. CDR3 DNA sequence: TGCGCCAGCAGCTACCAGACAGGGATGAACACTGAAGCTTTCTTT.

The chain has TRBV6-6 and TRBJ1-1, with 8 bases aligning to TRBD1. This CDR3 comprises 14 residues. Germline CDR1 reads MNHNY; CDR2 reads SVGAGI (reference sequence). The V gene end was trimmed by 6 bases and the J gene end by 1 base; junction bases not matched to a gene: 4. The CDR3 DNA follows: TGTGCCAGCAGACGACAGGGGACGAACACTGAAGCTTTCTTT. Protein product: CASRRQGTNTEAFF.

This chain uses TRBV19 with TRBJ1-1; 8 bases are a match to TRBD1. The CDR3 is made up of 15 amino acids. Germline values: CDR1 LNHDA, CDR2 SQIVND (reference sequence). V shed 1 base, J shed 5 bases, and the junction held 6 bases outside the gene matches. CDR3: CASSIGLDRETEAFF. CDR3 in DNA: TGTGCCAGTAGTATAGGTTTGGACAGGGAGACTGAAGCTTTCTTT.

The chain combines TRBV30 with TRBJ1-5, with TRBD1 matching 7 bases. This CDR3 has 14 residues. The V gene's germline CDR1 is GTSNPN and CDR2 SVGIG (reference sequence). V gave up 3 bases and J gave up 3 bases; unmatched junction bases: 5. The CDR3 nucleotides are TGTGCCTGGAGGGCAGGGGGAGACAATCAGCCCCAGCATTTT. Its translation is CAWRAGGDNQPQHF.

The chain recombines TRBV20-1 with TRBJ2-1, with D tentatively TRBD2 (5 bases). Germline V gene lookup returns CDR1 DFQATT and CDR2 SNEGSKA (reference sequence). This CDR3 spans 11 amino acids. Deletions cut 2 bases from V and 10 bases from J, with 9 bases between. The CDR3 here is CSARRTLEQFF. The CDR3 bases are TGCAGTGCTAGAAGGACTCTCGAGCAGTTCTTC.